Below, 8 T cell receptor beta chains from the same sample are listed, as sequenced in a study of Tregs in tolerant kidney transplant recipients. Sequencing used immunoSEQ multiplex PCR; TCRdb keeps in-frame clones, though not all of them. Here the sample table reports some 29,000 clones. Mixed chimerism was transient after nonmyeloablative marrow transplants from related graft donors. The sample was CD4+ T cells from blood (PBMCs), taken 24 months after the transplant. The receptor source for this set is a human patient who received a combined kidney and bone marrow transplant. Some T cells could come from the graft donor.

About this clone: The read ends 3 residues before the CDR3 terminus; that terminus is restored from the germline J gene. The V call is TRBV10-1, the J call TRBJ2-6; a weak D match, TRBD2 (6 bases). Trimming took off 3 bases at V and 1 base at J, with 7 bases between the two ends. CDR1 is WNHNN and CDR2 is SYGVQD in the germline V gene (reference sequence). CDR3 length equals 15 residues. CDR3 loop: CASSDGGSGANVLTF. The DNA read from the CDR3 is TGCGCCAGCAGTGATGGGGGGTCTGGGGCCAACGTC.

Regarding this clone: One junction end disagrees with the germline gene, perhaps due to a read error. The read ends 3 residues before the CDR3 terminus; that terminus is restored from the germline J gene. The chain is built from TRBV7-9 and TRBJ1-1; TRBD1 matches 9 bases. The CDR3 length is 12 residues. Germline CDR1 SEHNR, CDR2 FQNEAQ (reference sequence). The CDR3 is CAGSPGQGLAFF. The part of the CDR3 DNA that was read is TGTGCCGGCAGCCCCGGACAGGGGCTG.

For this clone: Sequencing ends 3 residues short of the CDR3 end; the germline J gene provides the rest. The chain links TRBV10-3 to TRBJ2-7, with D uncertain. V gave up 2 bases and J gave up 4 bases, with 27 bases separating them. The CDR3 totals 19 residues. Germline CDR1 is ENHRY and CDR2 is SYGVKD. CDR3 residues: CAISEDIGFKKRQVYEQYF. Incomplete CDR3 DNA: TGTGCCATCAGTGAGGATATAGGTTTCAAAAAAAGGCAGGTTTACGAG.

Comment on this clone: The CDR3 is cut off 3 residues early in the read; its end comes from the germline J gene. The J gene is TRBJ2-7, the V gene TRBV11-2, with D possibly matching TRBD2 (5 bases). Per the germline V gene, CDR1 is SGHAT and CDR2 is FQNNGV. Trimming removed 2 bases from V and 0 bases from J, with 11 bases in between. The CDR3 loop spans 15 amino acids. CDR3 loop: CASSLSGRVSYEQYF. The DNA read from the CDR3 is TGTGCCAGCAGCTTAAGCGGTCGGGTCTCCTACGAG.

Regarding this clone: Read data end 3 residues before the CDR3 end; the end is taken from the germline J gene. This chain joins TRBV30 and TRBJ1-3; D is perhaps TRBD1 (6 bases). Trimming left V 4 bases short and J 3 bases short, with 22 bases between. Germline CDR1 reads GTSNPN; CDR2 reads SVGIG (reference sequence). This CDR3 region has 17 residues. CDR3 DNA, as far as it was read: TGTGCCTGGAACACCGAGGGACATAGATCACTTGGAAACACC. Translating gives CAWNTEGHRSLGNT. The full CDR3 protein is CAWNTEGHRSLGNTIYF.

Comment on this clone: Read coverage stops 3 residues before the CDR3 terminus; the germline J gene supplies the remainder. This rearrangement joins TRBV7-3 to TRBJ1-4; D remains ambiguous. CDR3 length equals 14 residues. V dropped 5 bases and J dropped 5 bases, with 12 bases sitting between them. CDR1 is SGHTA and CDR2 is FQGTGA in the germline V gene. The CDR3 bases that were read are TGTGCCAGCAGCACCCACAGAGAGAATGAAAAA. It translates to CASSTHRENEK. The whole CDR3 sequence reads CASSTHRENEKLFF.

This clone is deemed medium-sized (0.01 to 0.1%) by its frequency. The missing CDR3 end, 3 residues past where the read stops, is filled in from the germline J gene. The chain links TRBV11-2 to TRBJ2-5; 9 positions agree with TRBD1. Germline V gene data show CDR1 as SGHAT and CDR2 as FQNNGV. V lost 1 base and J lost 6; bases outside the gene matches: 6. CDR3 length: 15 amino acids. The CDR3 region is CASSLGTGQGQTQYF. The sequenced CDR3 bases are TGTGCCAGCAGCTTAGGGACGGGACAGGGACAGACC.

As concerns this clone: Read coverage stops 3 residues before the CDR3 terminus; the germline J gene supplies the remainder. J is TRBJ1-1 and V is TRBV4-2; 9 bases are a match to TRBD1. The CDR3 covers 17 residues. Germline lookup yields CDR1 LGHNA and CDR2 YNFKEQ. Trimming removed 2 bases from V and 2 bases from J; junction bases left unmatched: 9. Incomplete CDR3 DNA: TGTGCCAGCAGCCAACCTTACACGGGACAGGGAAACACTGAA. This encodes CASSQPYTGQGNTE. In full, the CDR3 is CASSQPYTGQGNTEAFF.